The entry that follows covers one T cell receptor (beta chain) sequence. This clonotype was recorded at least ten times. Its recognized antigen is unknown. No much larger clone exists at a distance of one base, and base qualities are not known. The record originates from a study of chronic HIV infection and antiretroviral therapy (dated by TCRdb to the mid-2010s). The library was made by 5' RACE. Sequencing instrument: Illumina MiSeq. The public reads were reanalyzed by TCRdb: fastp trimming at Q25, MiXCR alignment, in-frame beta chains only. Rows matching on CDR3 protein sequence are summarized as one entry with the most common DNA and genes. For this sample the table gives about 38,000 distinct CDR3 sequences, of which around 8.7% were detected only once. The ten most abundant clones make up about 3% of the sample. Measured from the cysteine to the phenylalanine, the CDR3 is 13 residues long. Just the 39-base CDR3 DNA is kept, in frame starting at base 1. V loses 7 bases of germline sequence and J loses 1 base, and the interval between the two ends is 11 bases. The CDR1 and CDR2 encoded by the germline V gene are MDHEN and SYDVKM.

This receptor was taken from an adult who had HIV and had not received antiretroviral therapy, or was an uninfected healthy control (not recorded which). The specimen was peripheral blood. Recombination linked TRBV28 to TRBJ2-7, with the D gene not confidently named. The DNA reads TGTGCCAGCACTTTGGGCCTTTCCTACGAGCAGTACTTC. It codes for CASTLGLSYEQYF.